This paragraph covers one TCR beta chain sequence. While infection was still active, Seattle patients were enrolled and then followed longitudinally. These data originate in a study of blood T cell repertoires in COVID-19. The overall study: There were acute and convalescent COVID-19 samples, and they came from the United States, Italy and Spain. T cells, B-cell-depleted T cells, or PBMCs supplied cDNA or gDNA.

The authors' processing: Quantification of nucleated cells was approximated via reference gene primer amplification. Method: immunoSEQ multiplex PCR; TCRdb's copy keeps in-frame clones and lacks some. V and J calls and clone size come straight from that table; D and trimming were deduced from the DNA. The sample lists 160,000 or so clones, roughly 81% occurring once. CDR1 and CDR2 from the germline V gene are PRHDT and FYEKMQ (reference sequence). Trimming removed 0 bases at V and 4 bases at J, with 3 bases between. The length of the CDR3 is 12 residues. Specimen: peripheral blood. This TCR was recovered from a woman aged 50 to 60 with COVID-19, enrolled during active disease. The rearrangement joins TRBV13 to TRBJ1-2; D gene ambiguous. CDR3 region: CASSLGAYGYTF. In DNA form, the CDR3 reads TGTGCCAGCAGCTTAGGGGCCTATGGCTACACCTTC.